A selection of T cell receptor beta chains follows, all from one sample in a study of cytomegalovirus exposure and HLA in healthy donors. The table came from immunoSEQ multiplex PCR; TCRdb's copy has only in-frame clones and leaves some out. The sample comprises about 120,000 clones, about 10% of which are singletons, and less than 4% rests with the top ten. Sequencing was carried out using PBMCs. The receptors stem from a man aged 30 to 39 in good health and CMV-seronegative. CDR3s include the opening cysteine and the closing phenylalanine or tryptophan. A D gene is named only where the DNA matches it firmly. For some rows the clone size is stated as once, few or many, or as a class when expanded; others skip it.

J gene	D gene	clone size	V gene	CDR3 protein	CDR3 DNA
TRBJ2-2	TRBD1	few	TRBV7-6	CASSLAGVADRDTGELFF	TGTGCCAGCAGCTTAGCAGGGGTAGCGGACAGGGATACCGGGGAGCTGTTTTTT
TRBJ2-1	TRBD2	few	TRBV4-3	CASSQEMLWDYAGNEQFF	TGCGCCAGCAGCCAAGAAATGCTGTGGGACTACGCGGGGAATGAGCAGTTCTTC
TRBJ2-7	-	-	TRBV25-1	CASSEYGQSYEQYF	TGTGCCAGCAGTGAATACGGACAGTCCTACGAGCAGTACTTC
TRBJ1-6	-	-	TRBV4-1	CASSQERGVSPLHF	TGCGCCAGCAGCCAAGAACGCGGGGTTTCACCCCTCCACTTT
TRBJ1-2	-	few	TRBV6-5	CASSYVDYYGYTF	TGTGCCAGCAGTTACGTAGATTACTATGGCTACACCTTC
TRBJ2-1	TRBD1	-	TRBV6-5	CASSYNRGLANEQFF	TGTGCCAGCAGTTACAACAGGGGGCTTGCGAATGAGCAGTTCTTC
TRBJ1-2	-	-	TRBV11-3	CASSLEYGNGYTF	TGTGCCAGCAGCTTAGAATACGGGAATGGCTACACCTTC
TRBJ2-3	TRBD2	-	TRBV18	CASSGLAGGPDTQYF	TGTGCCAGCTCGGGACTAGCGGGGGGCCCAGATACGCAGTATTTT
TRBJ1-5	-	-	TRBV6-5	CASSRDSNQPQHF	TGTGCCAGCAGCAGGGATAGCAATCAGCCCCAGCATTTT
TRBJ2-5	TRBD2	-	TRBV6-1	CAIQREGLETQYF	TGTGCCATTCAGCGGGAGGGCCTTGAGACCCAGTACTTC
TRBJ2-7	TRBD2	-	TRBV6-1	CASTSGSLSEQYF	TGTGCTTCGACTAGCGGGAGTCTTAGCGAGCAGTACTTC
TRBJ2-2	TRBD2	few	TRBV9	CASSVGPAGSGELFF	TGTGCCAGCAGCGTGGGTCCAGCGGGGAGCGGGGAGCTGTTTTTT
TRBJ1-2	-	-	TRBV4-1	CASSQEGTLNYGYTF	TGCGCCAGCAGCCAAGAGGGGACACTCAACTATGGCTACACCTTC
TRBJ2-2	TRBD2	few	TRBV5-1	CAERLAGSTGELFF	TGCGCCGAGAGGCTAGCGGGGAGCACCGGGGAGCTGTTTTTT
TRBJ2-4	-	few	TRBV9	CASSVEARKDIQYF	TGTGCCAGCAGCGTAGAGGCCAGGAAGGACATTCAGTACTTC
TRBJ2-2	TRBD2	-	TRBV5-4	CASSFPGGPAGELFF	TGTGCCAGCAGCTTTCCGGGGGGGCCGGCCGGGGAGCTGTTTTTT
TRBJ2-1	TRBD2	-	TRBV30	CAWSSGTSVGNEQFF	TGTGCCTGGAGTTCCGGGACTAGCGTCGGGAATGAGCAGTTCTTC
TRBJ2-7	TRBD1	few	TRBV28	CASSLFTGGTYEQYF	TGTGCCAGCAGTTTATTTACAGGGGGCACCTACGAGCAGTACTTC
TRBJ1-2	-	few	TRBV9	CASSAPRGYTF	TGTGCCAGCAGCGCTCCTCGGGGCTACACCTTC